This passage covers 9 T cell receptor beta chains from one sample sequenced in a study of T cell responses to AZD1222 COVID-19 vaccine. Repertoires were generated with immunoSEQ multiplex PCR, while TCRdb's copy carries only in-frame clones and drops some. This table holds around 170,000 clones, approximately 90% found once. The specimen was peripheral blood, collected on day 0 of AZD1222 vaccination. The source is an adult in good health.

The chain recombines TRBV5-5 with TRBJ1-2, with D unresolved. The length of the CDR3 is 14 residues. The germline V gene encodes CDR1 SGHKS and CDR2 YYEKEE (reference sequence). The V end was cut by 5 bases, the J end by 4 bases, with 15 bases between. The CDR3 nucleotides are TGTGCCAGCAGTTTACAAGGACCTCTCTATGGCTACACCTTC. Its translation is CASSLQGPLYGYTF. Complete variable domain (other parts from reference TRBV5-5 and TRBJ1-2): DAGVTQSPTHLIKTRGQQVTLRCSPISGHKSVSWYQQVLGQGPQFIFQYYEKEERGRGNFPDRFSARQFPNYSSELNVNALLLGDSALYLCASSLQGPLYGYTFGSGTRLTVV.

The CDR3 DNA is TGTGCCAGCCGGACAGGGGAAGGCTATGGCTACACCTTC. Amino acid sequence: CASRTGEGYGYTF. V is TRBV6-5 and J is TRBJ1-2, with 9 nucleotides matching TRBD1. The CDR3 has 13 residues. Trimming took 8 bases from V and 4 from J; bases not matched to a gene: 5. Germline V gene lookup returns CDR1 MNHEY and CDR2 SVGAGI.

The V gene is TRBV6-5, the J gene TRBJ2-1; 11 bases fit TRBD2. Germline assignment: CDR1 MNHEY and CDR2 SVGAGI. The CDR3 extends over 16 amino acids. V dropped 0 bases and J dropped 6; count of bases not matched to a gene: 4. The CDR3 loop reads CASSYSSLAGVNEQFF. The CDR3 DNA sequence: TGTGCCAGCAGTTACTCTTCACTAGCGGGGGTCAATGAGCAGTTCTTC.

The chain uses TRBV11-2 and TRBJ1-1; D is undetermined. Germline values: CDR1 SGHAT, CDR2 FQNNGV. Trimming removed 1 base from V and 1 base from J, with 4 bases in between. This CDR3 is built from 13 residues. The CDR3 bases are TGTGCCAGCAGCTTAGCTGGGAACACTGAAGCTTTCTTT. It is translated as CASSLAGNTEAFF.

This chain connects TRBV15 to TRBJ2-7; 9 bases map to TRBD2. The CDR3 length is 14 residues. The germline CDR1 and CDR2 sequences are LNHNV and YYDKDF (reference sequence). The J segment lost 3 bases and the V segment lost 3 bases, leaving 3 bases of the junction unmatched. The CDR3 is CATSRGLAYYEQYF. The CDR3 region has the DNA TGTGCCACCAGCAGGGGACTAGCTTACTACGAGCAGTACTTC.

V and J are TRBV28 and TRBJ2-7; 7 bases match TRBD1. The germline CDR1 and CDR2 sequences are MDHEN and SYDVKM. The length of the CDR3 is 13 residues. This CDR3 is CAGQGGVRGEQYF. CDR3 DNA sequence: TGTGCTGGGCAAGGGGGCGTAAGGGGCGAGCAGTACTTC.

This clone was observed once. The V and J genes are TRBV20-1 and TRBJ2-1; no clear D gene. Germline CDR1 reads DFQATT; CDR2 reads SNEGSKA (reference sequence). The ends were cut back, 3 bases at V and 5 bases at J, with 8 bases in the middle. The CDR3 contains 12 residues. The CDR3 sequence is CSASRSNNEQFF. The CDR3, as DNA: TGCAGTGCTAGTAGGTCAAACAATGAGCAGTTCTTC.

The rearrangement links TRBV10-1 to TRBJ1-1; D is ambiguous. Between the trimmed V and J ends, which lost 0 bases and 1 base, there was a span of 12 bases. CDR1 WNHNN and CDR2 SYGVQD come from the germline V gene (reference sequence). This CDR3 has 16 amino acids. CDR3 amino acids: CASSESGRQKNTEAFF. The CDR3 DNA reads as TGCGCCAGCAGTGAGTCCGGCAGGCAAAAGAACACTGAAGCTTTCTTT.

The chain is built from TRBV30 and TRBJ1-3; the D is unclear. V shed 3 bases and J shed 0 bases, with 6 bases lying between them. The CDR3 covers 13 residues. Per the germline V gene, CDR1 is GTSNPN and CDR2 is SVGIG (reference sequence). CDR3 in DNA: TGTGCCTGGAGCGACCGCTCTGGAAACACCATATATTTT. This gives the protein CAWSDRSGNTIYF.